The 5 T cell receptor beta chains below come from one sample, sequenced in a study of cytomegalovirus exposure and HLA in healthy donors. Measured with immunoSEQ multiplex PCR; TCRdb has only the in-frame clones, and not every one. This sample has about 98,000 clones, with more than 85% found just once. Source material: PBMCs. The receptors shown here come from a man aged 18 to 29 in good health and CMV-seropositive.

The genes are TRBV5-1 and TRBJ2-7; 9 bases are shared with TRBD1. This CDR3 region has 12 residues. V lost 8 bases, J lost 3 bases, and 3 bases stayed unmatched. Germline CDR1 is SGHRS and CDR2 is YFSETQ. CDR3 bases: TGCGCCAGACCGACAGGGGGCTACGAGCAGTACTTC. Translation gives CARPTGGYEQYF.

V is TRBV10-3 and J is TRBJ2-5; 10 nucleotides agree with TRBD2. V lost 5 bases, J lost 3 bases, and 3 bases stayed unmatched. Germline values: CDR1 ENHRY, CDR2 SYGVKD. The CDR3 length is 14 residues. The CDR3 loop is CAISSGTSEETQYF. The CDR3 DNA sequence: TGTGCCATCAGTAGCGGGACTAGCGAAGAGACCCAGTACTTC.

In this sample, this clone turned up once. The chain recombines TRBV6-6 with TRBJ1-5; D unclear. Germline CDR1 and CDR2: MNHNY and SVGAGI (reference sequence). The length of the CDR3 is 15 residues. Trimming removed 0 bases at V and 2 bases at J, with 8 bases between. The CDR3 sequence is CASSYSSLGNQPQHF. CDR3 in DNA: TGTGCCAGCAGTTACTCGAGTTTGGGCAATCAGCCCCAGCATTTT.

This chain uses TRBV2 with TRBJ1-2; D is perhaps TRBD1 (5 bases). With 7 bases removed from V and 4 bases from J, the gap between germline ends came to 16 bases. The CDR3 contains 14 residues. Germline CDR1 and CDR2: SNHLY and FYNNEI. The CDR3 sequence: CASKGQWGGYGYTF. CDR3 nucleotide sequence: TGTGCCAGCAAAGGGCAATGGGGGGGCTATGGCTACACCTTC.

The chain carries TRBV2 and TRBJ1-1; 8 bases are a match to TRBD1. Per the germline V gene, CDR1 is SNHLY and CDR2 is FYNNEI. With 8 bases clipped from V and 5 bases from J, the junction kept 10 bases outside the gene matches. The CDR3 has 14 residues. The CDR3 is CASRGQGVGTEAFF. The CDR3 nucleotides read TGTGCCAGCCGAGGACAGGGCGTTGGAACTGAAGCTTTCTTT.